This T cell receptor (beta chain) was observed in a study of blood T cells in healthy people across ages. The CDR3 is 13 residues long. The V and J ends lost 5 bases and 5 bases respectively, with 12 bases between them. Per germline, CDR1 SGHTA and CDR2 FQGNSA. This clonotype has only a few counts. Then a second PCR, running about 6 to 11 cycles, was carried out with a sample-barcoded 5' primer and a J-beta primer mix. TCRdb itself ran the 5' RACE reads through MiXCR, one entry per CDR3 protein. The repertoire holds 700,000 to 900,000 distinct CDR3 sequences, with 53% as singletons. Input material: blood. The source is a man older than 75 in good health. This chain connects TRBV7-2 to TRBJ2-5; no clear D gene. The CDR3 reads CASSRPPSETQYF. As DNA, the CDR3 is TGTGCCAGCAGCCGCCCCCCTTCTGAGACCCAGTACTTC.